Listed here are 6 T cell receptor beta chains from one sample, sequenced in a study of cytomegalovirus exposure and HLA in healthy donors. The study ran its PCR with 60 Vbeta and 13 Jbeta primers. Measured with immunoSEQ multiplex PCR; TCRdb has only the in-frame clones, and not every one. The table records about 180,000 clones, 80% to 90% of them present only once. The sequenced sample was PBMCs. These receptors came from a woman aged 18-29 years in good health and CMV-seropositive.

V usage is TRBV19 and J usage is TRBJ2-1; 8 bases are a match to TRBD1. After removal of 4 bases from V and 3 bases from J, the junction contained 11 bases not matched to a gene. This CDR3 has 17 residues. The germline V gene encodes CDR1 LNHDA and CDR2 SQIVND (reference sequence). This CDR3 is CASSSSRTGKDYNEQFF. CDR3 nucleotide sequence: TGTGCCAGTAGTAGCTCTAGGACAGGGAAAGACTACAATGAGCAGTTCTTC.

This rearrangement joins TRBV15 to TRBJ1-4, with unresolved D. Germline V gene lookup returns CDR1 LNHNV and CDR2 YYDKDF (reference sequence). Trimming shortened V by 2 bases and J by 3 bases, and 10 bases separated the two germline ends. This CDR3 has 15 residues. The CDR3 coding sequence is TGTGCCACCAGCAGAAATTGGACTCCTAATGAAAAACTGTTTTTT. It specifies CATSRNWTPNEKLFF.

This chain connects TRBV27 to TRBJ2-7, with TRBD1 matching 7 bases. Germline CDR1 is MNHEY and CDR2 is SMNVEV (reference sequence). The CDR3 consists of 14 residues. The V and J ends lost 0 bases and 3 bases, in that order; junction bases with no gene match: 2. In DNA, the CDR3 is TGTGCCAGCAGTTTATCGGCAGGGGGCTACGAGCAGTACTTC. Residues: CASSLSAGGYEQYF.

The CDR3 reads CASSLSPFSSPRRNEQYF. CDR3 coding DNA: TGTGCCAGCAGCTTAAGCCCATTTTCATCGCCCAGGAGGAACGAGCAGTACTTC. This sequence joins TRBV7-9 and TRBJ2-7, with D tentatively TRBD2 (5 bases). Trimming stripped 2 bases from V and 5 bases from J, with 25 bases between. The germline CDR1 and CDR2 sequences are SEHNR and FQNEAQ (reference sequence). This CDR3 is 18 amino acids long.

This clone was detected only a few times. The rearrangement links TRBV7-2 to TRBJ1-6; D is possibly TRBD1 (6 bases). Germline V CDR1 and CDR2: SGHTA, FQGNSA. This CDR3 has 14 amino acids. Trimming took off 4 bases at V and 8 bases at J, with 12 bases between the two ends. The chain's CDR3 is CASSSTGGDSPLHF. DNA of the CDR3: TGTGCCAGCAGCTCGACAGGTGGGGATTCACCCCTCCACTTT.

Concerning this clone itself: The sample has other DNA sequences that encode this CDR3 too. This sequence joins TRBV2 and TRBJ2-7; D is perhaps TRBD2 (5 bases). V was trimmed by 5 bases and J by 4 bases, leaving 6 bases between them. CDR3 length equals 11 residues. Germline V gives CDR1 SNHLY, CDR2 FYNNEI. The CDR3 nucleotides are TGTGCCAGCAGTCGGGGTTACGAGCAGTACTTC. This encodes CASSRGYEQYF.